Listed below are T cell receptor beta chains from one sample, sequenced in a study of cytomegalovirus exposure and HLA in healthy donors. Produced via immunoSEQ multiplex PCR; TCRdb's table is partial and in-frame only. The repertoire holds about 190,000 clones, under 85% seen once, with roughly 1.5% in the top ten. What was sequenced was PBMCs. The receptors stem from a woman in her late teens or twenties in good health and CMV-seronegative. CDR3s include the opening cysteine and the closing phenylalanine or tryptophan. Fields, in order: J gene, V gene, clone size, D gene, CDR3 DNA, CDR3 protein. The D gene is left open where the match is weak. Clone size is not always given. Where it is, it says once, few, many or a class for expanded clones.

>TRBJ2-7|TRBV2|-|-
TGTGCCAGCAAGCCTTATACTTTCCTCTCCTACGAGCAGTACTTC
CASKPYTFLSYEQYF
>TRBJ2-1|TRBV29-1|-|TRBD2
TGCAGCGTCCAAAAGCGGGACTATGAGCAGTTCTTC
CSVQKRDYEQFF
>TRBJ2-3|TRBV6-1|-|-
TGTGCCAGCAGTGAAGTCGGGGATACGCAGTATTTT
CASSEVGDTQYF
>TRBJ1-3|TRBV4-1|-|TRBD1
TGCGCCAGCAGCCAGTCCGGGACAGGGGGACCTGGAAACACCATATATTTT
CASSQSGTGGPGNTIYF
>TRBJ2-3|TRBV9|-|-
TGTGCCAGCAGCGTACGGGAGGGGGCGAGGGCGATTGATACGCAGTATTTT
CASSVREGARAIDTQYF
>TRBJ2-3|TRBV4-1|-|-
TGCGCCAGCAGCCTCCCAATAGCGGACACGCAGTATTTT
CASSLPIADTQYF
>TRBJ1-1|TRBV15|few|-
TGTGCCACCAGCAGAGCGAGGACTGAAGCTTTCTTT
CATSRARTEAFF
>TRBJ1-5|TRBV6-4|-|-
TGTGCCAGCAGTGCGATTTGGCAGGACAATCAGCCCCAGCATTTT
CASSAIWQDNQPQHF
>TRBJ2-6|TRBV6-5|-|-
TGTGCCAGCAGCCCTACGAGGGCTGGGGCCAACGTCCTGACTTTC
CASSPTRAGANVLTF
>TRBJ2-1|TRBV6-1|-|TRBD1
TGTGCCAGCAGTGCTTCCGGGACAGGGGGCAATGAGCAGTTCTTC
CASSASGTGGNEQFF
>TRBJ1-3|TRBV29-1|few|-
TGCAGCGTTTACAGCTCTGGAAACACCATATATTTT
CSVYSSGNTIYF
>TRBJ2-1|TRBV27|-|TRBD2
TGTGCCAGCAGTTTATTGACTAGCGGGAGGGATGAGCAGTTCTTC
CASSLLTSGRDEQFF
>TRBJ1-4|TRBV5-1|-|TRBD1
TGCGCCAGCAGCTTGGTGTGGGACAGGGGTGAAAAACTGTTTTTT
CASSLVWDRGEKLFF
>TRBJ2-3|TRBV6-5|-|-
TGTGCCAGCAGAAGAGGGAGCACAGATACGCAGTATTTT
CASRRGSTDTQYF
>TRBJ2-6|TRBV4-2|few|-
TGTGCCAGCACCGCGAGCCGAATTGGGGCCAACGTCCTGACTTTC
CASTASRIGANVLTF
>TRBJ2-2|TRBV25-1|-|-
TGTGCCAGCAGTGATCCTTTTACCGGGGAGCTGTTTTTT
CASSDPFTGELFF
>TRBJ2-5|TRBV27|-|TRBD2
TGTGCCAGCAGTTTATATTTCGGGGGGGGACAAGAGACCCAGTACTTC
CASSLYFGGGQETQYF
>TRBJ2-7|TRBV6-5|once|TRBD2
TGTGCCAGCAGTTACTCTGTAGCGGGAGGGTCCCACGAGCAGTACTTC
CASSYSVAGGSHEQYF
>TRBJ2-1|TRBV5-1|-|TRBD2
TGCGCCAGCCAGCCGAGCGGGAGCTACAATGAGCAGTTCTTC
CASQPSGSYNEQFF
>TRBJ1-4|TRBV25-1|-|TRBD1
TGTGCCAGCAGTGCAGGACAGGGGGGATATAATGAAAAACTGTTTTTT
CASSAGQGGYNEKLFF
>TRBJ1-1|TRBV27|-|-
TGTGCCAGCAGTCCACCTGGGGCAGCGACTGAAGCTTTCTTT
CASSPPGAATEAFF
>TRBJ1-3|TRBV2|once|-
TGTGCCAGCAGCACAGGGTCTGGAAACACCATATATTTT
CASSTGSGNTIYF